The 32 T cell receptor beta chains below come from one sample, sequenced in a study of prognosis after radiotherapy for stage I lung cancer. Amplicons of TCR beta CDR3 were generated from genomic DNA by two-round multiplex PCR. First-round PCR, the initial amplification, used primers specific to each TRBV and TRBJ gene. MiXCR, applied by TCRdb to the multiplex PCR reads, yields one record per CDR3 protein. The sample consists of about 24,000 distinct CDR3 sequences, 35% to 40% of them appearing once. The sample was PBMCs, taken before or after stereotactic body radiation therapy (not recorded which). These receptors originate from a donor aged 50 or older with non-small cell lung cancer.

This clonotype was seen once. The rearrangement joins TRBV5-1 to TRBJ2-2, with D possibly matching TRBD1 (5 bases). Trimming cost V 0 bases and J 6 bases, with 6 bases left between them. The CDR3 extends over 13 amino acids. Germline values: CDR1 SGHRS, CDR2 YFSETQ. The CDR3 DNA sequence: TGCGCCAGCAGCTTGGAGGGGTCCGGGGAGCTGTTTTTT. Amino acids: CASSLEGSGELFF.

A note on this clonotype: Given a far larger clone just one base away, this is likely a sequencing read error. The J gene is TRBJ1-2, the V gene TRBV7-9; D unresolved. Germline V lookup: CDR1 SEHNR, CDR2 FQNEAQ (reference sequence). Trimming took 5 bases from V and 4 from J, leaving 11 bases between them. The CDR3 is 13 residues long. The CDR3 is CASSPGPTYGYTF. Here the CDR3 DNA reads TGTGCCAGCAGCCCGGGTCCTACCTATGGCTACACCTTC. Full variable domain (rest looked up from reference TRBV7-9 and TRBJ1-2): DTGVSQNPRHKITKRGQNVTFRCDPISEHNRLYWYRQTLGQGPEFLTYFQNEAQLEKSRLLSDRFSAERPKGSFSTLEIQRTEQGDSAMYLCASSPGPTYGYTFGSGTRLTVV.

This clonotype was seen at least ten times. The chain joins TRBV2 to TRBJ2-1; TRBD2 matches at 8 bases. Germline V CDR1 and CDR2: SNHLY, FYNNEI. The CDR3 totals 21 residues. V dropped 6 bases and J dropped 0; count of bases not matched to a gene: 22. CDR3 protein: CASREPISGTHQVSSYNEQFF. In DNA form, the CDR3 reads TGTGCCAGCAGGGAACCCATTAGCGGGACACACCAGGTTAGCTCCTACAATGAGCAGTTCTTC.

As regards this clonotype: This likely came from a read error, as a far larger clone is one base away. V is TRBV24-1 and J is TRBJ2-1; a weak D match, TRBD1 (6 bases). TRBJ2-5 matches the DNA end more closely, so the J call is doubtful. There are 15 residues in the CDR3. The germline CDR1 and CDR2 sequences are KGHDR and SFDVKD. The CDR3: CATSDPGHGQETQYF. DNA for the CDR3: TGTGCCACCAGTGATCCGGGACATGGGCAGGAGACCCAGTACTTC.

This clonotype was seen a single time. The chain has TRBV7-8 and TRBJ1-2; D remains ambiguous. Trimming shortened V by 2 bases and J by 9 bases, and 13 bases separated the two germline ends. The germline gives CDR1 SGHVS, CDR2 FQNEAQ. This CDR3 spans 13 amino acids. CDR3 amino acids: CASSLNRVGCYTF. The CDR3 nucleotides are TGTGCCAGCAGCTTAAATCGCGTTGGTTGCTACACCTTC.

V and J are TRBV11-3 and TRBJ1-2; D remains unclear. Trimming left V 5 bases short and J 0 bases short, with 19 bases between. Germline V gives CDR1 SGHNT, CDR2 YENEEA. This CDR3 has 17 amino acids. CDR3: CASSPETRVWANYGYTF. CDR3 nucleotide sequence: TGTGCCAGCAGCCCTGAGACAAGGGTGTGGGCTAACTATGGCTACACCTTC.

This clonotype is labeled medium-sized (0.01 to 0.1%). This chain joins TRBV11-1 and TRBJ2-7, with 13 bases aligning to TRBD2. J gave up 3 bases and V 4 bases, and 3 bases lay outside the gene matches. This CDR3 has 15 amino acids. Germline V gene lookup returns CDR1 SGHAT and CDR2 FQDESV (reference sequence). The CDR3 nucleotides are TGTGCCAGCAGCTCAGGACTAGCGGGAGTCTACGAGCAGTACTTC. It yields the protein CASSSGLAGVYEQYF.

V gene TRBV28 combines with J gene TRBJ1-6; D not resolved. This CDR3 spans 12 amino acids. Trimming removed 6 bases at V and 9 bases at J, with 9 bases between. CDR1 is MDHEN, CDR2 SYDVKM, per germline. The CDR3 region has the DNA TGTGCCAGCAGCCCGGCAGGTTCACCCCTCCACTTT. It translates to CASSPAGSPLHF.

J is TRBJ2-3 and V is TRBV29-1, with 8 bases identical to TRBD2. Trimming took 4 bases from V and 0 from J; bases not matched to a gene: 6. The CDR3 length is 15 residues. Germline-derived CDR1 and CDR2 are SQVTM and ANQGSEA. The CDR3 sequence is CSVVIAGPSTDTQYF. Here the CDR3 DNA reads TGCAGCGTTGTCATAGCGGGACCTAGCACAGATACGCAGTATTTT.

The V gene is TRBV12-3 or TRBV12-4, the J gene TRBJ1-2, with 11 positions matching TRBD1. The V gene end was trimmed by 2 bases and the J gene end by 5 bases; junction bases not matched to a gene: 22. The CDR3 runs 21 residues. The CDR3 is CASSLSLVALGQGGGRYGYTF. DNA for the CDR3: TGTGCCAGCAGTTTATCGCTCGTTGCGTTGGGACAGGGGGGGGGAAGGTATGGCTACACCTTC.

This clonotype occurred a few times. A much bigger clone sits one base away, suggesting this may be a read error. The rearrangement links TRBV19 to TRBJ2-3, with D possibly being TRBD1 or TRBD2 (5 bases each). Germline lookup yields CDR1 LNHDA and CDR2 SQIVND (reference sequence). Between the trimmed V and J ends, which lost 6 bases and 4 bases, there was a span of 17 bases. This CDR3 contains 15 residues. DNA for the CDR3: TGTGCCAGTAGGGGGGAGTACGTGGAACCAGATACGCAGTATTTT. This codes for CASRGEYVEPDTQYF.

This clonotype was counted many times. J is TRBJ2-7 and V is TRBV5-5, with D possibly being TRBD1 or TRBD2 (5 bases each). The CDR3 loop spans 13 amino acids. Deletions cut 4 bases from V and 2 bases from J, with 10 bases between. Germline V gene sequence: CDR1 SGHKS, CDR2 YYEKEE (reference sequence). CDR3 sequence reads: CASSAGAAYEQYF. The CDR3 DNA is TGTGCCAGCAGCGCCGGGGCGGCCTACGAGCAGTACTTC.

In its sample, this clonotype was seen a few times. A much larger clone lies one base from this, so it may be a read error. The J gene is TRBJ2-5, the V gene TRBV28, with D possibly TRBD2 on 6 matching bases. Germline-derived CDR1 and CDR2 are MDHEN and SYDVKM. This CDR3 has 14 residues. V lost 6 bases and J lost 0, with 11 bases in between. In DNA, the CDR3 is TGTGCCAGCAGCGTAGCGGTGGACCAAGAGACCCAGTACTTC. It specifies CASSVAVDQETQYF.

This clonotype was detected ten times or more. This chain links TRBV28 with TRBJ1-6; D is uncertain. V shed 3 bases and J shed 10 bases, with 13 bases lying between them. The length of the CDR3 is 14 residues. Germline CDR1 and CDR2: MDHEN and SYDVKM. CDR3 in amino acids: CASSFRTSGSPLHF. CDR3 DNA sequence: TGTGCCAGCAGTTTTCGGACCTCGGGATCACCCCTCCACTTT. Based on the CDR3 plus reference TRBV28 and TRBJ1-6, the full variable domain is DVKVTQSSRYLVKRTGEKVFLECVQDMDHENMFWYRQDPGLGLRLIYFSYDVKMKEKGDIPEGYSVSREKKERFSLILESASTNQTSMYLCASSFRTSGSPLHFGNGTRLTVT.

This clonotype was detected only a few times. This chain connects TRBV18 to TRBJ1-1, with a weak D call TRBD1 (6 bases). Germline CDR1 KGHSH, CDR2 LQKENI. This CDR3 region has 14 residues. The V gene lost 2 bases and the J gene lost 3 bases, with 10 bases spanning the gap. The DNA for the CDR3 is TGTGCCAGCTCACCAACCAAGGGGGACACTGAAGCTTTCTTT. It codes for CASSPTKGDTEAFF. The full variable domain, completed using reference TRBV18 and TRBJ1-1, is NAGVMQNPRHLVRRRGQEARLRCSPMKGHSHVYWYRQLPEEGLKFMVYLQKENIIDESGMPKERFSAEFPKEGPSILRIQQVVRGDSAAYFCASSPTKGDTEAFFGQGTRLTVV.

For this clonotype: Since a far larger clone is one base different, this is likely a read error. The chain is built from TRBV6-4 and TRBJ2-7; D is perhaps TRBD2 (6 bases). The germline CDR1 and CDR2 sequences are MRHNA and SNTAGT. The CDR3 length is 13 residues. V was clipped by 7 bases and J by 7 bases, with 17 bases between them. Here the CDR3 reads CASTAPGVMEQYF. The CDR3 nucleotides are TGTGCCAGCACCGCCCCGGGAGTGATGGAGCAGTACTTC.

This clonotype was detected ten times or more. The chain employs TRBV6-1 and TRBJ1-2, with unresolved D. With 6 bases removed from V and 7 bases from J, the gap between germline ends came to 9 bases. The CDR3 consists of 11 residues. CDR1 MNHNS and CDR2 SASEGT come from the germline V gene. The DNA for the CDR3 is TGTGCCAGCAGCCCCGGGAGTGGCTACACCTTC. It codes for CASSPGSGYTF.

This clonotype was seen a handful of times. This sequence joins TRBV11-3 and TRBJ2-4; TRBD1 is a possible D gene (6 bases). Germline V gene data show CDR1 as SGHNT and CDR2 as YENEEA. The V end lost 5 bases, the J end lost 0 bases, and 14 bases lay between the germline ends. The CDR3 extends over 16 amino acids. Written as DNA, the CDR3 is TGTGCCAGCAGCGGCCCGGACAGATTAGCCAAAAACATTCAGTACTTC. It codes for CASSGPDRLAKNIQYF. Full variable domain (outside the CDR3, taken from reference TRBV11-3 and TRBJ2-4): EAGVVQSPRYKIIEKKQPVAFWCNPISGHNTLYWYLQNLGQGPELLIRYENEEAVDDSQLPKDRFSAERLKGVDSTLKIQPAELGDSAVYLCASSGPDRLAKNIQYFGAGTRLSVL.

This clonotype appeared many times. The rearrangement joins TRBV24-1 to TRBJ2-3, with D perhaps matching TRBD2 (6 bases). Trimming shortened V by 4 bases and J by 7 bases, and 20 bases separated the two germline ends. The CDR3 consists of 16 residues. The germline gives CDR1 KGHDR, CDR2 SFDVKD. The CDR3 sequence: CATSDALPGAVNTQYF. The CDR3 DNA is TGTGCCACCAGTGACGCGCTGCCGGGAGCTGTAAATACGCAGTATTTT.

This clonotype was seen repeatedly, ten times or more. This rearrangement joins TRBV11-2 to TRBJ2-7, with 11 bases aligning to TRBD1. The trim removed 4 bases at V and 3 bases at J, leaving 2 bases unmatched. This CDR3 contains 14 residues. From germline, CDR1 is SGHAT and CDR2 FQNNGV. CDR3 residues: CASSSDRGLYEQYF. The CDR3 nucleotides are TGTGCCAGCAGCTCGGACAGGGGGCTCTACGAGCAGTACTTC.

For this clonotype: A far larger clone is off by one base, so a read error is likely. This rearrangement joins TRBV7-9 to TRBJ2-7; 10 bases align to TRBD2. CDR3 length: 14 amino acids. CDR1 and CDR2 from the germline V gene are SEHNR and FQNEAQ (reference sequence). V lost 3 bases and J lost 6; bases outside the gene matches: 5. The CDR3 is CASSFLWTSGEQYF. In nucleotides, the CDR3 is TGTGCCAGCAGCTTCCTCTGGACTAGCGGCGAGCAGTACTTC.

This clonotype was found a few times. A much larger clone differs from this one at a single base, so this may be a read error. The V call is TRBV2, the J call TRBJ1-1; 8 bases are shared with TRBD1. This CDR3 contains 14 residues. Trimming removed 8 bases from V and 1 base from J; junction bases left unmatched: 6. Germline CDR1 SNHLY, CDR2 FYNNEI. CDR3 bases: TGTGCCAGCCACCCACAGGGGGAGAACACTGAAGCTTTCTTT. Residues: CASHPQGENTEAFF.

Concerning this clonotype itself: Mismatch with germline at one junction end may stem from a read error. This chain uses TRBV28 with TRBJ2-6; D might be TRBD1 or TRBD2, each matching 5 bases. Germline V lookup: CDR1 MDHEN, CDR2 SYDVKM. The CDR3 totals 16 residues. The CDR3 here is CASILGELAGANVLTF. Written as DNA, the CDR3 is TGTGCCAGCATTTTAGGGGAGCTAGCCGGGGCCAACGTCCTGACTTTC.

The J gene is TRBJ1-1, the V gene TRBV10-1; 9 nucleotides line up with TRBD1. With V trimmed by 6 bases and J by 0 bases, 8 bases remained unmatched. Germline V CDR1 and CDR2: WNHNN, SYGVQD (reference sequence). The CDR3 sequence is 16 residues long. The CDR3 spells CASSQGQGEVNTEAFF. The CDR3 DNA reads TGCGCCAGCAGCCAGGGACAGGGCGAGGTGAACACTGAAGCTTTCTTT.

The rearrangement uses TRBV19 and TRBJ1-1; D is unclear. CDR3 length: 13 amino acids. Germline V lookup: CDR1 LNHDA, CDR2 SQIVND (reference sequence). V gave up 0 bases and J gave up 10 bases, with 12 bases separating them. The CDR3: CASSIDSEAGAFF. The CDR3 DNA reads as TGTGCCAGTAGTATAGATTCGGAGGCGGGAGCTTTCTTT.

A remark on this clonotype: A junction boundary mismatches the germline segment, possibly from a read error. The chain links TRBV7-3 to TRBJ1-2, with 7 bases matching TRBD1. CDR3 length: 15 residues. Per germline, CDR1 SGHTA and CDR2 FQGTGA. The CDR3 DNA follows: TGTGCCAGCAGCCCAGAGGGGGCACAAGCATATGTCTACACCTTC. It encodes CASSPEGAQAYVYTF.

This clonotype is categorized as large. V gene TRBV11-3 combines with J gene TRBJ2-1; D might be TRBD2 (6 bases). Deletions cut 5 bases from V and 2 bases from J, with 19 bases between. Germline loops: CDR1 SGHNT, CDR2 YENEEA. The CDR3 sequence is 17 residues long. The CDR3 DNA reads TGTGCCAGCAGCCTGCCATGGGGGGACTCCCCCTACAATGAGCAGTTCTTC. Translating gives CASSLPWGDSPYNEQFF.

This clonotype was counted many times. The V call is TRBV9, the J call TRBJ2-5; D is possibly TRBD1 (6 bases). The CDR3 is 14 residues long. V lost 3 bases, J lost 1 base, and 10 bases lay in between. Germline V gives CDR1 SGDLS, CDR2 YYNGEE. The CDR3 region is CASSAGTSQETQYF. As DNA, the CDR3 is TGTGCCAGCAGCGCCGGGACATCCCAAGAGACCCAGTACTTC.

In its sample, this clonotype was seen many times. CDR3 in amino acids: CASSLPGLVVREQYF. The CDR3 coding sequence is TGTGCCAGCAGTCTACCGGGACTAGTTGTTAGGGAGCAGTACTTC. This sequence joins TRBV11-3 and TRBJ2-7; TRBD2 matches 8 bases. The CDR3 runs to 15 residues. Germline V CDR1 and CDR2: SGHNT, YENEEA. The ends lost 6 bases at V and 7 bases at J; junction bases unmatched: 14.

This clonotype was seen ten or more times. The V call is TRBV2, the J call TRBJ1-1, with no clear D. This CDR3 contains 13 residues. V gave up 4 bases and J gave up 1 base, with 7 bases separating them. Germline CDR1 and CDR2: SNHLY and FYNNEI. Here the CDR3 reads CASSVGGNTEAFF. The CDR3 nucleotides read TGTGCCAGCAGTGTCGGCGGGAACACTGAAGCTTTCTTT.

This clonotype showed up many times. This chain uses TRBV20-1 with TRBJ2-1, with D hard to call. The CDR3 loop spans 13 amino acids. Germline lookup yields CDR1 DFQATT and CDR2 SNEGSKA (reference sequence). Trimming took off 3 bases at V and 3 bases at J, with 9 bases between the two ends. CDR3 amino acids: CSASDPYYNEQFF. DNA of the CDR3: TGCAGTGCTAGCGACCCTTACTACAATGAGCAGTTCTTC.

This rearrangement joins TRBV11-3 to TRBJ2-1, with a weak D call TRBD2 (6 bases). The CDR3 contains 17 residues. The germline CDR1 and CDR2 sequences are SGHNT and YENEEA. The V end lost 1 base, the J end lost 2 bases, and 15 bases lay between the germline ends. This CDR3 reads CASSLGWGDSPYNEQFF. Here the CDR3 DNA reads TGTGCCAGCAGCTTAGGTTGGGGGGACTCCCCCTACAATGAGCAGTTCTTC.